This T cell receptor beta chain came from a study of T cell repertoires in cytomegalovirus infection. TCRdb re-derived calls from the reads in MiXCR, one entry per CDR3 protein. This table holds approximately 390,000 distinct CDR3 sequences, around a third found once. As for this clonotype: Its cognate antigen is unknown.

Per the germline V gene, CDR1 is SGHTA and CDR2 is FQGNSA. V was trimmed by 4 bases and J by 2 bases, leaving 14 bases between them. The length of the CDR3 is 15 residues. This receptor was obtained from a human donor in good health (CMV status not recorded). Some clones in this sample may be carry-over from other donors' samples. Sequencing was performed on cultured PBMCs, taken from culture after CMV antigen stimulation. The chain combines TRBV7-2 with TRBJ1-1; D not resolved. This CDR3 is CASSSPLGPNTEAFF. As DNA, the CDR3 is TGTGCCAGCAGCTCACCCCTGGGCCCTAACACTGAAGCTTTCTTT.